This T cell receptor (beta chain) appears in the sequencing data of a study of T cells after somatic rescue of genetic block. Generated by immunoSEQ multiplex PCR, the TCRdb table keeps only in-frame clones and is missing some. The sample records 85,000 to 100,000 clones, about 90% being singletons. The germline CDR1 and CDR2 sequences are KGHSH and LQKENI. The ends were cut back, 2 bases at V and 5 bases at J, with 22 bases in the middle. This CDR3 spans 18 amino acids. The TCR sequence derives from a woman under 30. The gene calls are TRBV18 and TRBJ1-5; tentative D call: TRBD1 (5 bases). Sample: peripheral blood mononuclear cells (PBMCs). CDR3 protein: CASSPSALKSGLDQPQHF. The CDR3 DNA is TGTGCCAGCTCACCATCTGCCCTGAAGTCAGGGTTGGATCAGCCCCAGCATTTT.